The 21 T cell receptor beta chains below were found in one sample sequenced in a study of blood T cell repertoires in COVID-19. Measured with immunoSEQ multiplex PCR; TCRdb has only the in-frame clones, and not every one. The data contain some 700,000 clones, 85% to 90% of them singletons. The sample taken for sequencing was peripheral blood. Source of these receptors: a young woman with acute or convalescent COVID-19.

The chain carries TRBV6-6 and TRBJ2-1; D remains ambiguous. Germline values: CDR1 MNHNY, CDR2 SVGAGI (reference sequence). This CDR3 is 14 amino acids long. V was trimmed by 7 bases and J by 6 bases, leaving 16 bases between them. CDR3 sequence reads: CASTPDTVRNEQFF. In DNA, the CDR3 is TGTGCCAGCACCCCAGACACGGTACGCAATGAGCAGTTCTTC.

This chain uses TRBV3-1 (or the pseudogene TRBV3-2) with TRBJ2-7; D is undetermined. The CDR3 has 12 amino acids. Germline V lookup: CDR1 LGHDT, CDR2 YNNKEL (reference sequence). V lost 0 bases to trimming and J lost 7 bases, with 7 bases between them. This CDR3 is CASSQETREQYF. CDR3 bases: TGTGCCAGCAGCCAAGAAACGCGGGAGCAGTACTTC.

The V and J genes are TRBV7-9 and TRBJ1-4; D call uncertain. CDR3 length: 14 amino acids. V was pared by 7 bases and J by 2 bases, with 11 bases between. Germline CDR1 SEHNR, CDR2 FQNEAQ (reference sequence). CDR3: CASTPRATNEKLFF. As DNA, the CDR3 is TGTGCCAGCACACCGAGGGCGACTAATGAAAAACTGTTTTTT.

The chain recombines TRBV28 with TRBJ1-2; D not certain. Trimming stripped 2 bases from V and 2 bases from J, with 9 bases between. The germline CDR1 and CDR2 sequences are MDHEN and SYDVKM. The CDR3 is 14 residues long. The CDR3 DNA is TGTGCCAGCAGTTTAGAACAGCTAAACTATGGCTACACCTTC. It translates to CASSLEQLNYGYTF.

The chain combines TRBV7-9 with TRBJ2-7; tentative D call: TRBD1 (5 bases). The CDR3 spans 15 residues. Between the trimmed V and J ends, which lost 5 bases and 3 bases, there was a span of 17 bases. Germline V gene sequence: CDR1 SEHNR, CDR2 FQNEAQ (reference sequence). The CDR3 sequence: CASSPSPTGFYEQYF. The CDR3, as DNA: TGTGCCAGCAGCCCGAGTCCTACAGGTTTCTACGAGCAGTACTTC.

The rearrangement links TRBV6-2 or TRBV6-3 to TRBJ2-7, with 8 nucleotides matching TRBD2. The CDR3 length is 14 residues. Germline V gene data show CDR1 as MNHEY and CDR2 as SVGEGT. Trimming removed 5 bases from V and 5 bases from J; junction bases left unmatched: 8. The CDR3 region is CASSPPGGRNEQYF. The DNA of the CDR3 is TGTGCCAGCAGTCCACCGGGGGGGCGCAACGAGCAGTACTTC.

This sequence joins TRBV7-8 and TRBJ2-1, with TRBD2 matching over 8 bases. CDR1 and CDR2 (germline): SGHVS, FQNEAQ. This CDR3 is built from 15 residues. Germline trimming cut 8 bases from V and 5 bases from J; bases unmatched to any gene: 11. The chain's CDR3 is CASGDAGLAHNEQFF. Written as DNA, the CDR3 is TGTGCCAGCGGAGACGCCGGACTAGCCCACAATGAGCAGTTCTTC.

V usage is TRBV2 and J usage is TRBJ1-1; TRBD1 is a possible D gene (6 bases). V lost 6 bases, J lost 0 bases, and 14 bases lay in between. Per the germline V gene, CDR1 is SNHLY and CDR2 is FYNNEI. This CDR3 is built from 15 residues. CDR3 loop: CASRADRLMNTEAFF. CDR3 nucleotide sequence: TGTGCCAGCAGAGCCGACAGGCTAATGAACACTGAAGCTTTCTTT.

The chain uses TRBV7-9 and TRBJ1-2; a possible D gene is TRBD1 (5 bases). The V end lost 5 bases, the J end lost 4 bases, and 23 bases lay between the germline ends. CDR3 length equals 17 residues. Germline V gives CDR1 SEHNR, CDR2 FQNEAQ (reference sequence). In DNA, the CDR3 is TGTGCCAGCAGCCCACCGAGGTGGGGGGAGGACGGCTATGGCTACACCTTC. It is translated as CASSPPRWGEDGYGYTF.

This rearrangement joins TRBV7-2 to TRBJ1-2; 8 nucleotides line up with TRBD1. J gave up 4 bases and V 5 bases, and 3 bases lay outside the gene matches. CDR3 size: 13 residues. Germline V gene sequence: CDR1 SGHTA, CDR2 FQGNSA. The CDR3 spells CASSKDRVYGYTF. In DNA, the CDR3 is TGTGCCAGCAGCAAGGACAGGGTCTATGGCTACACCTTC.

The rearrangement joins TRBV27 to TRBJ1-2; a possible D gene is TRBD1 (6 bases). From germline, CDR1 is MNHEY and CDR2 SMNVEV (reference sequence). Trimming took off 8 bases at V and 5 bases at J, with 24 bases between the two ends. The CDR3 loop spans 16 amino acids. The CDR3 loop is CASFPSPPQGNYGYTF. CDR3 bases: TGTGCCAGCTTCCCGTCGCCCCCACAGGGTAATTATGGCTACACCTTC.

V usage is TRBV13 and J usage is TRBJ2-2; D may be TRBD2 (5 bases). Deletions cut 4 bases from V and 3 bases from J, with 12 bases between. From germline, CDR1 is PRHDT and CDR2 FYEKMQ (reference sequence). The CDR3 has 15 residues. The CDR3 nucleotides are TGTGCCAGCAGCTGGCCACTAGAGCACACCGGGGAGCTGTTTTTT. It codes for CASSWPLEHTGELFF.

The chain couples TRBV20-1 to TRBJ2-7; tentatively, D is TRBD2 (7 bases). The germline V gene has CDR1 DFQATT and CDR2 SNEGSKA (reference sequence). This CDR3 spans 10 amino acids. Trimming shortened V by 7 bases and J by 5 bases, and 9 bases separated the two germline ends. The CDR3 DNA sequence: TGCAGTGGGGGGGGGCACGAGCAGTACTTC. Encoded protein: CSGGGHEQYF.

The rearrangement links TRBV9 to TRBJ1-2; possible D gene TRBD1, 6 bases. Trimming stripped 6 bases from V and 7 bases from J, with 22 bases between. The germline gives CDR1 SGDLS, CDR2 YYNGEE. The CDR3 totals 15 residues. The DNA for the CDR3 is TGTGCCAGCACCCAATGGCGGCAGGGGAGCGGTGGCTACACCTTC. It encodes CASTQWRQGSGGYTF.

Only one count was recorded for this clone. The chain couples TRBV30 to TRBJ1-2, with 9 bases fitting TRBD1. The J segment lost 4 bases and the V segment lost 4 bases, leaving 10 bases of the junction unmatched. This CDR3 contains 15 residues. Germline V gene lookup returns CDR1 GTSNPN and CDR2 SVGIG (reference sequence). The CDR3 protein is CAWNSLGTGTYGYTF. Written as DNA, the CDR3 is TGTGCCTGGAATTCTTTAGGGACAGGGACCTATGGCTACACCTTC.

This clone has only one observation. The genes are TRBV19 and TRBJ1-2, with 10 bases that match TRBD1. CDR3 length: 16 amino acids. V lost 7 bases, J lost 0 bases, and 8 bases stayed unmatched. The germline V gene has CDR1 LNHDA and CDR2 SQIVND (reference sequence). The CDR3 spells CASTLTGGYANYGYTF. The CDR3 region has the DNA TGTGCCAGTACTCTGACAGGGGGCTACGCTAACTATGGCTACACCTTC.

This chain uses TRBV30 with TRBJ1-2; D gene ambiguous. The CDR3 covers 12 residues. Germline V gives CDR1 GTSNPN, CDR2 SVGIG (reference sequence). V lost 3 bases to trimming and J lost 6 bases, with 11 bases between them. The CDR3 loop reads CAWRITYHGYTF. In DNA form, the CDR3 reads TGTGCCTGGAGGATTACTTACCATGGCTACACCTTC.

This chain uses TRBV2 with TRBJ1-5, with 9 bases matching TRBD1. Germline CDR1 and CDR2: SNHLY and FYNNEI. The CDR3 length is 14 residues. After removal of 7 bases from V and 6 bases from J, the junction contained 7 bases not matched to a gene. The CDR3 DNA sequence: TGTGCCAGCATTCCAGGACAGGGGAGTCAGCCCCAGCATTTT. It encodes CASIPGQGSQPQHF. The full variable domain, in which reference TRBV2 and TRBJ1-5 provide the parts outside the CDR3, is EPEVTQTPSHQVTQMGQEVILRCVPISNHLYFYWYRQILGQKVEFLVSFYNNEISEKSEIFDDQFSVERPDGSNFTLKIRSTKLEDSAMYFCASIPGQGSQPQHFGDGTRLSIL.

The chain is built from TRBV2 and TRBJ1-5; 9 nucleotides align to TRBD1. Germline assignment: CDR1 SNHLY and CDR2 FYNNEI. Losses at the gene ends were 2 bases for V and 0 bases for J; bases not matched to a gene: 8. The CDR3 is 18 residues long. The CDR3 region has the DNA TGTGCCAGCAGTGAATCTATCGACAGGGGGTATAGCAATCAGCCCCAGCATTTT. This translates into CASSESIDRGYSNQPQHF. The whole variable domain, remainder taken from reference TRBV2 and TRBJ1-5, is EPEVTQTPSHQVTQMGQEVILRCVPISNHLYFYWYRQILGQKVEFLVSFYNNEISEKSEIFDDQFSVERPDGSNFTLKIRSTKLEDSAMYFCASSESIDRGYSNQPQHFGDGTRLSIL.

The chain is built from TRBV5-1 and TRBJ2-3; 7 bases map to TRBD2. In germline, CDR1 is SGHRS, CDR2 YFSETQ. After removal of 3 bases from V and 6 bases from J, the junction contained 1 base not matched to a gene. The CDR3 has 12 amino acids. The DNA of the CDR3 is TGCGCCAGCAGCTATAGCGGGGATACGCAGTATTTT. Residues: CASSYSGDTQYF.

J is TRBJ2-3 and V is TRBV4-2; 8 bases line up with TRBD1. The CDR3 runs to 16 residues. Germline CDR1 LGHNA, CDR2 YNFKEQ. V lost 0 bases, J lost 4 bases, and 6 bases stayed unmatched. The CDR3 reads CASSQDGQGGADTQYF. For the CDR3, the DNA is TGTGCCAGCAGCCAAGATGGACAGGGAGGTGCAGATACGCAGTATTTT.